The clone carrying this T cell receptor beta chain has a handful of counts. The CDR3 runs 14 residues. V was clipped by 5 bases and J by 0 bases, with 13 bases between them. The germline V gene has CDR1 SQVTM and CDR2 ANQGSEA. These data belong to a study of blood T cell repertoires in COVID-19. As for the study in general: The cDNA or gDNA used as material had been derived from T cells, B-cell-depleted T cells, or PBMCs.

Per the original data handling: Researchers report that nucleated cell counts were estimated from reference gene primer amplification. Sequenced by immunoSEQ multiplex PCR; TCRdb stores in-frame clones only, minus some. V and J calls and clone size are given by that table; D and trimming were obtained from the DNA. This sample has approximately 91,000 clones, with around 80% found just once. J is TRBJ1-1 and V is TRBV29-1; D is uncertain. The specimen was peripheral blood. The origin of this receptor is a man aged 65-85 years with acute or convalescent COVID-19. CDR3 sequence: CSVCEGSMNTEAFF. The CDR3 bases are TGCAGCGTTTGTGAGGGCTCCATGAACACTGAAGCTTTCTTT.